Listed below are T cell receptor beta chains from one sample, sequenced in a study of blood T cell repertoires in COVID-19. Using immunoSEQ multiplex PCR, the repertoire was profiled, and TCRdb retains in-frame clones only, with some absent. The sample yields more than 110,000 clones, 90% seen once. Sample: peripheral blood. These receptor sequences come from a woman aged 80 or over with acute or convalescent COVID-19. Each CDR3 is given with its conserved first and last residue. D genes are given only for firm matches. Size is omitted from some rows. Given values are once, few, many or a class for expanded clones.

D | J | V | size | CDR3 | DNA
TRBD1 | TRBJ2-7 | TRBV23-1 | - | CASSQRDRGYEQYF | TGCGCCAGCAGTCAACGGGACAGGGGCTACGAGCAGTACTTC
- | TRBJ1-4 | TRBV2 | - | CASSLRANEKLFF | TGTGCCAGCAGTCTCAGGGCTAATGAAAAACTGTTTTTT
- | TRBJ1-1 | TRBV6-5 | - | CASSYQIKAPRAFF | TGTGCCAGCAGTTACCAAATAAAAGCGCCTAGAGCTTTCTTT
- | TRBJ1-4 | TRBV12-3/TRBV12-4 | - | CASSRTADSLLFF | TGTGCCAGCAGTCGGACTGCCGATTCGTTACTGTTTTTT
TRBD2 | TRBJ2-1 | TRBV5-1 | - | CASSKPTRIAGDSYNEQFF | TGCGCCAGCAGCAAACCTACGAGGATTGCGGGGGACTCCTACAATGAGCAGTTCTTC
TRBD2 | TRBJ2-1 | TRBV3-1/TRBV3-2 | - | CASSQDMERGPYNEQFF | TGTGCCAGCAGCCAAGATATGGAGCGGGGGCCCTACAATGAGCAGTTCTTC
TRBD1 | TRBJ1-4 | TRBV6-6 | - | CASSSQGAQEKLFF | TGTGCCAGCAGTTCCCAGGGGGCGCAAGAAAAACTGTTTTTT
- | TRBJ1-2 | TRBV4-1 | - | CASSAGSGAEDYGYTF | TGCGCCAGCAGCGCTGGTTCAGGGGCCGAGGACTATGGCTACACCTTC
TRBD2 | TRBJ2-3 | TRBV19 | - | CASSIRLAGGDTQYF | TGTGCCAGTAGTATAAGACTAGCGGGGGGGGATACGCAGTATTTT
TRBD1 | TRBJ1-1 | TRBV18 | - | CASSPPGQTSSEAFF | TGTGCCAGCTCACCACCGGGACAGACATCATCTGAAGCTTTCTTT
- | TRBJ1-6 | TRBV2 | - | CASSARLSSYNSPLHF | TGTGCCAGCAGTGCCCGACTCTCGTCCTATAATTCACCCCTCCACTTT
- | TRBJ1-1 | TRBV7-2 | - | CASSARTRNTEAFF | TGTGCCAGCAGCGCCCGTACAAGGAACACTGAAGCTTTCTTT
TRBD1 | TRBJ1-1 | TRBV20-1 | once | CSAGGQGEAFF | TGCAGTGCTGGCGGACAGGGTGAAGCTTTCTTT
TRBD1 | TRBJ2-1 | TRBV4-1 | - | CASSLSGTGGYNEQFF | TGCGCCAGCAGCCTTTCCGGGACAGGGGGCTACAATGAGCAGTTCTTC
- | TRBJ1-6 | TRBV30 | - | CAWSVQGSAPLHF | TGTGCCTGGAGTGTACAGGGAAGTGCACCCCTCCACTTT
- | TRBJ2-7 | TRBV9 | - | CASSPGVTSYEQYF | TGTGCCAGCAGCCCCGGGGTTACGTCCTACGAGCAGTACTTC
TRBD2 | TRBJ2-5 | TRBV5-1 | - | CASSLNPAGGEETQYF | TGCGCCAGCAGCCTGAACCCAGCGGGGGGGGAAGAGACCCAGTACTTC
- | TRBJ1-3 | TRBV6-5 | - | CASSYSASSGNTIYF | TGTGCCAGCAGTTACTCTGCGAGCTCTGGAAACACCATATATTTT
TRBD1 | TRBJ1-2 | TRBV5-8 | - | CASSLVGQGAYGYTF | TGTGCCAGCAGCTTGGTTGGACAGGGGGCCTATGGCTACACCTTC
- | TRBJ1-6 | TRBV9 | once | CASSVGQYNSPLHF | TGTGCCAGCAGCGTAGGACAGTATAATTCACCCCTCCACTTT
TRBD1 | TRBJ1-5 | TRBV18 | - | CASSPTTGLGQPQHF | TGTGCCAGCTCACCCACGACAGGGCTAGGGCAGCCCCAGCATTTT
TRBD1 | TRBJ2-2 | TRBV6-5 | - | CAKDRRNTGELFF | TGTGCCAAGGACAGGCGGAACACCGGGGAGCTGTTTTTT
- | TRBJ2-7 | TRBV6-6 | - | CAIRGSGKDEQYF | TGTGCCATCCGGGGGTCCGGGAAGGACGAGCAGTACTTC
- | TRBJ2-3 | TRBV29-1 | - | CSGLRGSPTDTQYF | TGCAGCGGTTTACGGGGGAGCCCCACAGATACGCAGTATTTT
TRBD2 | TRBJ2-1 | TRBV7-8 | - | CASSLDGGARSYNEQFF | TGTGCCAGCAGCTTAGACGGGGGGGCGAGGTCCTACAATGAGCAGTTCTTC
TRBD1 | TRBJ1-5 | TRBV5-1 | - | CASSSGQEGQPQHF | TGCGCCAGCAGCTCGGGACAGGAGGGACAGCCCCAGCATTTT
- | TRBJ1-6 | TRBV11-2 | - | CASSFNRVDSPLHF | TGTGCCAGCAGCTTCAACAGGGTAGATTCACCCCTCCACTTT
- | TRBJ1-1 | TRBV6-5 | - | CASSYSMISGLGEAFF | TGTGCCAGCAGTTACTCGATGATTTCCGGACTGGGCGAAGCTTTCTTT
- | TRBJ2-5 | TRBV7-2 | - | CASSLRDWEGETQYF | TGTGCCAGCAGCTTAAGGGACTGGGAAGGGGAGACCCAGTACTTC
- | TRBJ2-7 | TRBV4-2 | - | CASSPPGEHEQYF | TGTGCCAGCAGCCCGCCGGGGGAACACGAGCAGTACTTC
- | TRBJ1-1 | TRBV18 | - | CASSLSGVLVTEAFF | TGTGCCAGCTCACTCTCCGGGGTTCTGGTCACTGAAGCTTTCTTT
- | TRBJ1-1 | TRBV6-5 | - | CASSYRGRNTEAFF | TGTGCCAGCAGTTACAGGGGGAGGAACACTGAAGCTTTCTTT
- | TRBJ1-5 | TRBV5-1 | - | CASSLDGQGSQPQHF | TGCGCCAGCAGCTTGGATGGGCAGGGCAGTCAGCCCCAGCATTTT
- | TRBJ1-2 | TRBV9 | - | CASSVTDGINYGYTF | TGTGCCAGCAGCGTGACCGACGGGATTAACTATGGCTACACCTTC
- | TRBJ1-4 | TRBV7-2 | - | CASSLGRVTNEKLFF | TGTGCCAGCAGCTTGGGCAGGGTCACTAATGAAAAACTGTTTTTT
TRBD2 | TRBJ2-1 | TRBV3-1/TRBV3-2 | - | CASSHRLAGNEQFF | TGTGCCAGCAGCCATCGACTAGCGGGTAATGAGCAGTTCTTC
- | TRBJ1-5 | TRBV2 | - | CASSDTGKGNQPQHF | TGTGCCAGCAGTGATACAGGGAAGGGCAATCAGCCCCAGCATTTT
- | TRBJ2-1 | TRBV19 | - | CASSVAGGTVNEQFF | TGTGCCAGTAGTGTAGCAGGGGGGACAGTGAATGAGCAGTTCTTC
- | TRBJ2-7 | TRBV9 | - | CASSVGFGQTYEQYF | TGTGCCAGCAGCGTAGGTTTTGGACAGACCTACGAGCAGTACTTC
- | TRBJ2-7 | TRBV6-5 | - | CASREGGSYEQYF | TGTGCCAGCAGGGAGGGCGGTTCCTACGAGCAGTACTTC
TRBD1 | TRBJ1-2 | TRBV10-3 | - | CAISESRGLYYGYTF | TGTGCCATCAGTGAGTCCAGGGGGCTCTACTATGGCTACACCTTC
TRBD1 | TRBJ2-5 | TRBV18 | few | CASSADRVETQYF | TGTGCCAGCTCTGCCGACAGGGTAGAGACCCAGTACTTC
TRBD1 | TRBJ2-1 | TRBV6-6 | - | CASSWTGVRNEQFF | TGTGCCAGCAGCTGGACAGGGGTTCGCAATGAGCAGTTCTTC
TRBD1 | TRBJ2-5 | TRBV19 | - | CASSPTGSGETQYF | TGTGCCAGTAGTCCGACAGGGTCGGGGGAGACCCAGTACTTC
- | TRBJ1-1 | TRBV5-6 | - | CASQPAALNTEAFF | TGTGCCAGCCAGCCGGCGGCCCTGAACACTGAAGCTTTCTTT
- | TRBJ1-2 | TRBV6-5 | - | CASSYIQGYGYTF | TGTGCCAGCAGTTATATACAGGGTTATGGCTACACCTTC
TRBD1 | TRBJ2-4 | TRBV28 | few | CASSRPTGGSRNIQYF | TGTGCCAGCAGTCGCCCCACAGGGGGCAGCCGGAACATTCAGTACTTC
TRBD1 | TRBJ1-2 | TRBV28 | - | CASSSYLWGTGDYGYTF | TGTGCCAGCAGCTCATACCTGTGGGGGACAGGAGACTATGGCTACACCTTC
- | TRBJ1-4 | TRBV6-2/TRBV6-3 | - | CASSPPGGRLGKLFF | TGTGCCAGCAGCCCCCCAGGAGGGCGCTTGGGAAAACTGTTTTTT
TRBD1 | TRBJ1-2 | TRBV10-3 | once | CAISAGQDLSGYTF | TGTGCCATCAGCGCAGGACAGGACCTTAGTGGCTACACCTTC
- | TRBJ1-1 | TRBV12-3/TRBV12-4 | - | CASSLDALQAFF | TGTGCCAGCAGTTTAGATGCCCTCCAGGCTTTCTTT
TRBD2 | TRBJ2-3 | TRBV5-1 | - | CASSPGGGGTDTQYF | TGCGCCAGCAGCCCGGGTGGGGGGGGCACAGATACGCAGTATTTT
- | TRBJ1-5 | TRBV3-1/TRBV3-2 | - | CASSQGAPKYQNQPQHF | TGTGCCAGCAGCCAAGGGGCACCCAAATACCAAAATCAGCCCCAGCATTTT